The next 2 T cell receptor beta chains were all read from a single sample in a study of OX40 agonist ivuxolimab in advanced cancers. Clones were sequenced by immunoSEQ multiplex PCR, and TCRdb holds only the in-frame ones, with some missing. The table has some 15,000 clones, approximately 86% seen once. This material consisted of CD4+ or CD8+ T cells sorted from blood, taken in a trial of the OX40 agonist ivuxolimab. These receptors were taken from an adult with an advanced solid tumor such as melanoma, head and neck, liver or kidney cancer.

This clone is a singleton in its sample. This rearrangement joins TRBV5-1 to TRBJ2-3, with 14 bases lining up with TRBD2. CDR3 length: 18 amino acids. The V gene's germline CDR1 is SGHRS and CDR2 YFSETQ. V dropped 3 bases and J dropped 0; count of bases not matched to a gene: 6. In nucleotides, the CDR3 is TGCGCCAGCAGCTCCTATGGGACTAGCGGGGGAAGCACAGATACGCAGTATTTT. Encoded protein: CASSSYGTSGGSTDTQYF.

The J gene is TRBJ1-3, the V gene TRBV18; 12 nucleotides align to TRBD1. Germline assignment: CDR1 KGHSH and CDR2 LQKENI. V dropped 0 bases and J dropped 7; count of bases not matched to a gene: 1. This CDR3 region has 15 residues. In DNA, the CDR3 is TGTGCCAGCTCACCACCGGGACAGGGGGCGAACACCATATATTTT. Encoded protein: CASSPPGQGANTIYF. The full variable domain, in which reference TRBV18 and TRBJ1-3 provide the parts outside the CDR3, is NAGVMQNPRHLVRRRGQEARLRCSPMKGHSHVYWYRQLPEEGLKFMVYLQKENIIDESGMPKERFSAEFPKEGPSILRIQQVVRGDSAAYFCASSPPGQGANTIYFGEGSWLTVV.